The rows below give T cell receptor beta chains drawn from one sample of a study of long-term antiretroviral therapy in people with HIV. Some clones are missing from TCRdb's copy, which holds only in-frame ones; the method was immunoSEQ multiplex PCR. The table has 16,000 or so clones, roughly 81% seen once; the top ten hold 5.2%. Here the sequenced sample was unsorted PBMCs, taken 0.5 years after starting antiretroviral therapy. The receptor set was obtained from a woman in her forties with HIV. The CDR3 runs from the conserved cysteine through the conserved F or W. A D gene is named only where the DNA matches it firmly. Clone size, where shown, is once, few, many, or a class for clones that have expanded.

size,V,J,D,CDR3,DNA
-,TRBV2,TRBJ2-7,TRBD2,CASSETSGTYEQYF,TGTGCCAGCAGTGAGACTAGCGGCACCTACGAGCAGTACTTC
-,TRBV7-9,TRBJ1-2,-,CASSLSNTNYGYTF,TGTGCCAGCAGCCTAAGCAACACAAACTATGGCTACACCTTC
-,TRBV6-1,TRBJ1-2,TRBD1,CASRDDWRTGGYTF,TGTGCCAGCAGAGACGATTGGAGGACAGGCGGCTACACCTTC
few,TRBV27,TRBJ2-2,TRBD1,CASSLSWTGTGELFF,TGTGCCAGCAGTTTATCATGGACAGGCACCGGGGAGCTGTTTTTT
-,TRBV10-3,TRBJ2-7,TRBD1,CAISGGTGSSYEQYF,TGTGCCATCAGTGGGGGGACAGGGAGCTCCTACGAGCAGTACTTC
-,TRBV6-6,TRBJ1-1,-,CASRELDIISEAFF,TGTGCCAGCAGGGAACTCGACATAATCTCTGAAGCTTTCTTT
once,TRBV5-1,TRBJ1-3,-,CASSLAGSTGNTIYF,TGCGCCAGCAGCTTGGCCGGCAGCACTGGAAACACCATATATTTT
-,TRBV30,TRBJ2-1,-,CAWSNRQFPSYNEQFF,TGTGCCTGGAGTAACCGACAGTTTCCTTCCTACAATGAGCAGTTCTTC
-,TRBV7-9,TRBJ2-5,-,CASSLDPAETQYF,TGTGCCAGCAGCTTAGATCCTGCGGAGACCCAGTACTTC
-,TRBV28,TRBJ1-5,-,CASSSAGGAQPQHF,TGTGCCAGCAGTTCGGCGGGGGGTGCGCAGCCCCAGCATTTT
-,TRBV9,TRBJ2-1,-,CASSVGVGGHEQFF,TGTGCCAGCAGCGTAGGCGTGGGGGGCCATGAGCAGTTCTTC
-,TRBV15,TRBJ1-1,-,CATSGGLYTEAFF,TGTGCCACCAGCGGGGGCTTGTACACTGAAGCTTTCTTT
-,TRBV5-1,TRBJ2-7,TRBD2,CASSLGPSGGEQYF,TGCGCCAGCAGCTTGGGTCCTAGCGGGGGTGAGCAGTACTTC
-,TRBV19,TRBJ1-5,-,CASSRRDGLIGNQPQHF,TGTGCCAGTAGTCGCAGGGACGGTTTAATCGGCAATCAGCCCCAGCATTTT
-,TRBV28,TRBJ2-3,-,CASSQSGPTQYF,TGTGCCAGCAGTCAATCGGGTCCTACGCAGTATTTT
-,TRBV5-1,TRBJ1-5,-,CASSLEGGGQPQHF,TGCGCCAGCAGCTTGGAAGGCGGGGGCCAGCCCCAGCATTTT
-,TRBV28,TRBJ2-7,TRBD2,CASRLAGTYEQYF,TGTGCCAGCAGACTAGCGGGCACCTACGAGCAGTACTTC
-,TRBV5-1,TRBJ1-4,TRBD1,CASSTGTGAGEKLFF,TGCGCCAGCAGCACCGGGACAGGGGCAGGTGAAAAACTGTTTTTT